One sample yielded the 16 T cell receptor beta chains listed below, sequenced in a study of tissue T cells after allogeneic stem cell transplantation. The assay was immunoSEQ multiplex PCR, and TCRdb's table has in-frame clones only and misses some. The sample consists of 48,000 or so clones, around 67% of them appearing once. Sequencing was done on a sample of sorted cells pooled from one or two spleens. These TCRs come from a pool of C57BL/6 mice in good health.

A word on this clone: Mouse gene names and germline throughout. The DNA read from the CDR3 is TGTGCAAGCAGCTTAGATACCGGCCAGGGGTGGGAACAGTAC. Its translation: CASSLDTGQGWEQY. The whole CDR3 sequence is CASSLDTGQGWEQYF. V gene TRBV16 combines with J gene TRBJ2-7, with D possibly TRBD1 on 6 matching bases. The DNA ends 1 residue before the CDR3 does, and the rest of the CDR3 is filled in from the germline J gene. The germline CDR1 and CDR2 sequences are SGHSA and FRNQAP. V gave up 0 bases and J gave up 7 bases, with 16 bases separating them. The CDR3 consists of 15 residues.

Worth noting for this clone: All gene names here are mouse names. Other DNA sequences in this sample translate to the same CDR3. CDR3 DNA (partial): TGTGCCAGCGGTGATGCCACAGGGGAAAACACCTTGTAC. Translating it yields CASGDATGENTLY. Given in full, the CDR3 is CASGDATGENTLYF. V usage is TRBV13-2 and J usage is TRBJ2-4, with 7 bases aligning to TRBD1. The observed sequence ends 1 residue before the CDR3 terminus, with the missing tail filled in from the germline J gene. The ends lost 0 bases at V and 4 bases at J; junction bases unmatched: 2. The CDR3 extends over 14 amino acids. Looked up from germline, CDR1 is NNHNN and CDR2 is SYGAGS (reference sequence).

Concerning this clone itself: Gene names follow the mouse nomenclature. The sequenced part of the CDR3 DNA is TGTGGTGCTAGGGAGACAGGGGGCGGCGAAAGATTATTT. Translated, it gives CGARETGGGERLF. The CDR3 in its entirety is CGARETGGGERLFF. The V call is TRBV20, the J call TRBJ1-4; TRBD1 matches at 10 bases. The observed sequence ends 1 residue before the CDR3 terminus, with the missing tail filled in from the germline J gene. The CDR3 runs 14 residues. Trimming cost V 0 bases and J 7 bases; bases outside gene matches: 2. Germline-derived CDR1 and CDR2 are GFQATS and STVNSAI. Based on the CDR3 plus reference TRBV20 and TRBJ1-4, the full variable domain is GALVYQYPRRTICKSGTSMRMECQAVGFQATSVAWYRQSPQKTFELIALSTVNSAIKYEQNFTQEKFPISHPNLSFSSMTVLNAYLEDRGLYLCGARETGGGERLFFGHGTKLSVL.

About this clone: Gene names are mouse gene names. The read gets to within 1 residue of the CDR3 end, and the germline J gene fills in the rest. The chain combines TRBV5 with TRBJ2-5, with 9 positions matching TRBD1. CDR1 LGHNA and CDR2 YNLKQL come from the germline V gene (reference sequence). The CDR3 runs to 14 residues. Germline trimming cut 5 bases from V and 4 bases from J; bases unmatched to any gene: 4. The CDR3 protein is CASSSRDREDTQYF. The part of the CDR3 DNA that was read is TGTGCCAGCAGCTCCCGGGACAGGGAAGACACCCAGTAC.

As concerns this clone: Gene names are mouse gene names. Read sequence stops 1 residue before the CDR3 end, and the germline J gene provides the missing end. The V gene is TRBV26, the J gene TRBJ2-3; D possibly uses TRBD1 or TRBD2 (5 bases each). The CDR3 totals 13 residues. V was shortened by 4 bases and J by 0 bases, with 5 bases between the two germline ends. CDR1 and CDR2 (germline): KGHPV, FQNQEV (reference sequence). The sequenced part of the CDR3 DNA is TGTGCCAGCAGTCGGGACAGTGCAGAAACGCTGTAT. Translating it yields CASSRDSAETLY. The entire CDR3 is CASSRDSAETLYF.

Regarding this clone: Germline and genes: mouse. The read stops 1 residue short of the end of the CDR3; the missing end is completed from the germline J gene. The V gene is TRBV13-2, the J gene TRBJ2-5; 10 nucleotides match TRBD1. Trimming at V came to 1 base and at J to 6 bases, leaving 5 bases not matched to a gene. Germline V gives CDR1 NNHNN, CDR2 SYGAGS (reference sequence). CDR3 length equals 15 residues. CDR3 in amino acids: CASGDWDRGQDTQYF. CDR3 DNA (partial): TGTGCCAGCGGTGATTGGGACAGGGGACAGGACACCCAGTAC.

Note on this clone: Gene names refer to mouse genes. The read ends 1 residue shy of where the CDR3 ends; the end is completed using the germline J gene. V usage is TRBV29 and J usage is TRBJ2-5; TRBD1 matches at 10 bases. The V segment lost 2 bases and the J segment 2 bases; nucleotides outside the gene matches: 1. The germline V gene encodes CDR1 MSHET and CDR2 SYDVDS. CDR3 length equals 15 residues. This chain's CDR3 is CASSLGQGGQDTQYF. Incomplete CDR3 DNA: TGTGCTAGCAGTTTAGGACAGGGGGGCCAAGACACCCAGTAC.

For this clone: These gene names are mouse names. Read data end 1 residue before the CDR3 end; the end is taken from the germline J gene. The rearrangement links TRBV15 to TRBJ2-5, with TRBD2 matching over 8 bases. V lost 5 bases and J lost 8; bases outside the gene matches: 6. Germline V gene data show CDR1 as SGHND and CDR2 as FRSKSL. This CDR3 spans 13 amino acids. The CDR3 spells CASSVGGRGTQYF. The sequenced CDR3 bases are TGTGCCAGCAGTGTGGGGGGGAGAGGCACCCAGTAC. Full variable domain (outside the CDR3, taken from reference TRBV15 and TRBJ2-5): DAGVTQTPRHEVAEKGQTIILKCEPVSGHNDLFWYRQTKIQGLELLSYFRSKSLMEDGGAFKDRFKAEMLNSSFSTLKIQPTEPKDSAVYLCASSVGGRGTQYFGPGTRLLVL.

A word on this clone: Gene names and germline refer to mouse. Incomplete CDR3 DNA: TGTGCCAGCAGTCTCGGGACAGGGGATTCCAACGAAAGATTATTT. It encodes CASSLGTGDSNERLF. The complete CDR3 protein is CASSLGTGDSNERLFF. J is TRBJ1-4 and V is TRBV19; TRBD1 aligns across 10 bases. The read is 1 residue too short to cover the CDR3 end, so that end is filled in from the germline J gene. Germline V gene sequence: CDR1 FNHDT, CDR2 SITEND (reference sequence). V shed 4 bases and J 1 base; nucleotides not matched to a gene: 4. The CDR3 totals 16 residues.

To note about this clone: Gene names and germline match the mouse. The read terminates 1 residue ahead of where the CDR3 ends, so the germline J gene completes it. The chain joins TRBV13-3 to TRBJ2-5, with TRBD2 matching over 8 bases. Unmatched junction bases numbered 4, after V lost 0 bases and J lost 1 base. This CDR3 is built from 16 residues. Germline CDR1 is NNHDY and CDR2 is SYVADS. The sequenced CDR3 bases are TGTGCCAGCAGTGATGGGGGGGGCGCTTACCAAGACACCCAGTAC. This codes for CASSDGGGAYQDTQY. The full CDR3 is CASSDGGGAYQDTQYF.

This clone was seen a handful of times. Gene and germline names: mouse. The read ends 1 residue early relative to the CDR3; the germline J gene fills the gap. The rearrangement uses TRBV12-2 and TRBJ1-2, with TRBD1 as a possible D gene (5 bases). The CDR3 is 12 amino acids. V lost 4 bases and J lost 5, with 10 bases in between. CDR1 is SGHLS and CDR2 is HYDKME in the germline V gene. CDR3 region: CASSRQISDYTF. CDR3 bases read: TGTGCCAGCTCCCGACAGATTTCCGACTACACC.

As for this clone: The germline and genes are mouse ones. The sequence runs out 1 residue before the end of the CDR3; the remainder is reconstructed from the germline J gene. The V call is TRBV13-2, the J call TRBJ2-3; the D gene is possibly TRBD2 (5 bases). Trimming took 4 bases from V and 1 from J, leaving 10 bases between them. This CDR3 spans 14 amino acids. Germline V lookup: CDR1 NNHNN, CDR2 SYGAGS (reference sequence). This CDR3 is CASGRWGGAETLYF. The CDR3 bases that were read are TGTGCCAGCGGTCGATGGGGTGGTGCAGAAACGCTGTAT.

About this clone itself: The gene symbols are mouse symbols. The sequence runs out 1 residue before the end of the CDR3; the remainder is reconstructed from the germline J gene. The V and J genes are TRBV13-2 and TRBJ2-2; 7 bases line up with TRBD1. Trimming took 4 bases from V and 0 from J; bases not matched to a gene: 3. The CDR3 spans 15 residues. CDR1 and CDR2 (germline): NNHNN, SYGAGS (reference sequence). This chain's CDR3 is CASGRTGPNTGQLYF. CDR3 bases read: TGTGCCAGCGGTCGGACAGGCCCAAACACCGGGCAGCTCTAC.

For this clone: The gene names given are mouse names. The CDR3 end falls 1 residue outside the read, so it is completed with the germline J gene. The chain has TRBV16 and TRBJ2-3; the D is unclear. The CDR3 totals 14 residues. CDR1 and CDR2 from the germline V gene are SGHSA and FRNQAP. Trimming left V 3 bases short and J 0 bases short, with 7 bases between. The CDR3 spells CASSFDTSAETLYF. Incomplete CDR3 DNA: TGTGCAAGCAGCTTCGACACTAGTGCAGAAACGCTGTAT.

Details on this clone: These gene names are mouse names. The CDR3 end lies 1 residue beyond the end of the read and is filled in from the germline J gene. This chain joins TRBV13-2 and TRBJ2-4; 8 bases match TRBD2. The J segment lost 2 bases and the V segment lost 2 bases, leaving 1 base of the junction unmatched. CDR1 is NNHNN and CDR2 is SYGAGS in the germline V gene (reference sequence). CDR3 length: 14 residues. CDR3 sequence reads: CASGETGDQNTLYF. The part of the CDR3 DNA that was read is TGTGCCAGCGGTGAGACTGGGGATCAAAACACCTTGTAC.

As regards this clone: Gene and germline names: mouse. The sequence runs out 1 residue before the end of the CDR3; the remainder is reconstructed from the germline J gene. The same CDR3 also results from other DNA sequences found in this sample. The gene calls are TRBV13-2 and TRBJ2-3; no clear D. Germline V gives CDR1 NNHNN, CDR2 SYGAGS (reference sequence). The V end lost 3 bases, the J end lost 0 bases, and 2 bases lay between the germline ends. The CDR3 loop spans 12 amino acids. The CDR3 DNA, read in part, is TGTGCCAGCGGTGTGAGTGCAGAAACGCTGTAT. Amino acids: CASGVSAETLY. The whole CDR3 region reads CASGVSAETLYF.